Shown below are 30 T cell receptor beta chains from a single sample sequenced in a study of CD8+CD57+ T cells in acquired aplastic anemia. The TCR beta profiling, which covered VDJ combination and CDR3 sequence, was carried out using genomic DNA as the template. TCRdb passed the reads through MiXCR, listing each CDR3 protein once. The repertoire holds 150,000 to 200,000 distinct CDR3 sequences, with 55% to 70% as singletons. Material for sequencing was sorted CD4+, CD8+, or CD8+CD57+ T cells (not recorded which) from PBMCs. The receptors were sampled from a human donor with severe aplastic anemia or a healthy control (not recorded which).

This clonotype was counted between two and nine times. V and J are TRBV20-1 and TRBJ1-1; D is unresolved. The CDR3 loop spans 12 amino acids. The ends were cut back, 0 bases at V and 11 bases at J, with 13 bases in the middle. Per germline, CDR1 DFQATT and CDR2 SNEGSKA (reference sequence). The CDR3 is CSARDIRAGAFF. CDR3 bases: TGCAGTGCTAGAGACATTAGAGCTGGGGCTTTCTTT.

The chain employs TRBV2 and TRBJ2-1; 10 positions match TRBD2. The CDR3 covers 18 residues. The ends lost 6 bases at V and 8 bases at J; junction bases unmatched: 19. Looked up from germline, CDR1 is SNHLY and CDR2 is FYNNEI. This chain's CDR3 is CASSATPVPAGGPDEQFF. The CDR3 nucleotides read TGTGCCAGCAGCGCCACCCCTGTACCAGCGGGGGGGCCGGATGAGCAGTTCTTC.

The chain carries TRBV20-1 and TRBJ2-1; D is perhaps TRBD1 (6 bases). Trimming stripped 0 bases from V and 7 bases from J, with 16 bases between. The CDR3 has 15 amino acids. Germline V gene sequence: CDR1 DFQATT, CDR2 SNEGSKA (reference sequence). CDR3 region: CSARESYRVKNEQFF. CDR3 in DNA: TGCAGTGCTAGAGAGAGTTACAGGGTGAAGAATGAGCAGTTCTTC.

V usage is TRBV19 and J usage is TRBJ2-7; 8 bases map to TRBD1. Germline V gene lookup returns CDR1 LNHDA and CDR2 SQIVND (reference sequence). The V and J ends lost 6 bases and 7 bases, in that order; junction bases with no gene match: 8. This CDR3 is built from 13 residues. The CDR3 sequence: CASSRQGAGEQYF. In DNA form, the CDR3 reads TGTGCCAGTAGCCGTCAGGGGGCGGGGGAGCAGTACTTC.

The chain uses TRBV5-1 and TRBJ2-7, with TRBD2 matching 8 bases. The CDR3 spans 18 residues. V was clipped by 0 bases and J by 0 bases; unmatched bases: 11. Germline V CDR1 and CDR2: SGHRS, YFSETQ. For the CDR3, the DNA is TGCGCCAGCAGCTTGGCTCCTATTAGCGGGGTGAGCTCCTACGAGCAGTACTTC. Amino acids: CASSLAPISGVSSYEQYF.

The table lists this clonotype with a count of one. The chain recombines TRBV12-3 or TRBV12-4 with TRBJ2-5, with 11 nucleotides matching TRBD2. This CDR3 contains 18 residues. V gave up 6 bases and J gave up 6 bases; unmatched junction bases: 18. The CDR3 loop is CASSITLAGGPYEKTQYF. In DNA, the CDR3 is TGTGCCAGCAGCATTACTCTAGCGGGGGGCCCCTACGAAAAGACCCAGTACTTC.

The genes are TRBV20-1 and TRBJ2-7, with 12 bases matching TRBD2. Trimming removed 5 bases from V and 4 bases from J; junction bases left unmatched: 3. CDR3 length equals 13 residues. CDR1 is DFQATT and CDR2 is SNEGSKA in the germline V gene (reference sequence). The CDR3 loop reads CSAETSGGYEQYF. The CDR3 nucleotides are TGCAGTGCTGAGACTAGCGGGGGATACGAGCAGTACTTC.

There are many counts of this clonotype. This sequence joins TRBV7-8 and TRBJ2-1; 10 nucleotides match TRBD2. The CDR3 loop spans 16 amino acids. Unmatched junction bases numbered 12, after V lost 4 bases and J lost 9 bases. Germline CDR1 SGHVS, CDR2 FQNEAQ. The CDR3 DNA reads as TGTGCCAGCAGCTCGCCCCTAGCGGGGGCCTCCGGTGAGCAGTTCTTC. Translated: CASSSPLAGASGEQFF.

The chain joins TRBV2 to TRBJ2-1; no reliable D call. The germline CDR1 and CDR2 sequences are SNHLY and FYNNEI. Trimming pared 3 bases from V and 6 bases from J, leaving 15 bases between. The CDR3 is 15 residues long. The CDR3 DNA is TGTGCCAGCAGTGAGGGTCTAGTCCAGACCAATGAGCAGTTCTTC. Encoded protein: CASSEGLVQTNEQFF.

This chain joins TRBV7-8 and TRBJ2-1, with no clear D. The CDR3 length is 11 residues. Between the trimmed V and J ends, which lost 2 bases and 8 bases, there was a span of 4 bases. CDR1 and CDR2 (germline): SGHVS, FQNEAQ. In DNA form, the CDR3 reads TGTGCCAGCAGCTTAAGCTATGAGCAGTTCTTC. Its translation: CASSLSYEQFF. Supplemented by reference TRBV7-8 and TRBJ2-1, the full variable domain reads GAGVSQSPRYKVAKRGQDVALRCDPISGHVSLFWYQQALGQGPEFLTYFQNEAQLDKSGLPSDRFFAERPEGSVSTLKIQRTQQEDSAVYLCASSLSYEQFFGPGTRLTVL.

V and J are TRBV19 and TRBJ1-1; D is uncertain. The CDR3 spans 15 residues. The germline V and J ends were trimmed by 5 bases and 6 bases, with 19 bases remaining between them. From germline, CDR1 is LNHDA and CDR2 SQIVND (reference sequence). The CDR3 protein is CASSVSGVKFAEAFF. For the CDR3, the DNA is TGTGCCAGTAGTGTGAGCGGGGTTAAGTTCGCTGAAGCTTTCTTT.

In this sample, this clonotype turned up many times. The chain links TRBV9 to TRBJ2-5; the match to TRBD2 covers 12 bases. With V trimmed by 0 bases and J by 3 bases, 0 bases remained unmatched. CDR1 SGDLS and CDR2 YYNGEE come from the germline V gene. The CDR3 runs to 15 residues. CDR3: CASSVGTSGEETQYF. CDR3 sequence (DNA): TGTGCCAGCAGCGTAGGGACTAGCGGGGAAGAGACCCAGTACTTC.

This clonotype was observed a handful of times. The V and J genes are TRBV12-3 or TRBV12-4 and TRBJ2-1; D not certain. V dropped 1 base and J dropped 8 bases, with 12 bases sitting between them. The CDR3 runs to 14 residues. CDR3 nucleotides: TGTGCCAGCAGTTTAGGGTTTTATTCGGATGAGCAGTTCTTC. Encoded protein: CASSLGFYSDEQFF.

This clonotype was counted only a few times. This chain connects TRBV7-9 to TRBJ1-2; perhaps TRBD1 as D (5 bases). Germline CDR1 is SEHNR and CDR2 is FQNEAQ (reference sequence). V lost 5 bases to trimming and J lost 7 bases, with 20 bases between them. The CDR3 totals 15 residues. The chain's CDR3 is CASSIWDSPQSGYTF. Here the CDR3 DNA reads TGTGCCAGCAGCATCTGGGACTCCCCCCAGAGTGGCTACACCTTC.

V usage is TRBV29-1 and J usage is TRBJ1-2; 8 bases align to TRBD1. Germline-derived CDR1 and CDR2 are SQVTM and ANQGSEA. Trimming cost V 4 bases and J 6 bases; bases outside gene matches: 1. The CDR3 has 11 residues. CDR3 in amino acids: CSVAGGNGYTF. CDR3 coding DNA: TGCAGCGTTGCAGGGGGCAATGGCTACACCTTC. The full variable domain, its missing parts supplied by reference TRBV29-1 and TRBJ1-2, is SAVISQKPSRDICQRGTSLTIQCQVDSQVTMMFWYRQQPGQSLTLIATANQGSEATYESGFVIDKFPISRPNLTFSTLTVSNMSPEDSSIYLCSVAGGNGYTFGSGTRLTVV.

The chain combines TRBV24-1 with TRBJ2-1; D perhaps matches TRBD2 (5 bases). Trimming took 4 bases from V and 4 from J, leaving 13 bases between them. CDR1 is KGHDR, CDR2 SFDVKD, per germline. CDR3 length equals 15 residues. The CDR3 coding sequence is TGTGCCACCAGTGACGCAGGATCGGGGTACAATGAGCAGTTCTTC. This translates into CATSDAGSGYNEQFF.

The gene calls are TRBV15 and TRBJ2-7, with TRBD1 matching 7 bases. V was clipped by 0 bases and J by 3 bases; unmatched bases: 5. CDR1 is LNHNV and CDR2 is YYDKDF in the germline V gene (reference sequence). CDR3 length equals 15 residues. In DNA form, the CDR3 reads TGTGCCACCAGCAGAGAACAGGGGTTTCTCTACGAGCAGTACTTC. Its translation is CATSREQGFLYEQYF.

In this sample, this clonotype turned up a few times. The chain links TRBV12-3 or TRBV12-4 to TRBJ2-7; maybe TRBD2 (5 bases). CDR3 size: 15 residues. The V end was cut by 1 base, the J end by 4 bases, with 14 bases between. The CDR3 region is CASSLVPVGAYEQYF. The CDR3, as DNA: TGTGCCAGCAGTTTAGTGCCGGTGGGAGCGTACGAGCAGTACTTC.

In its sample, this clonotype was seen many times. This sequence joins TRBV20-1 and TRBJ2-2; 7 nucleotides agree with TRBD1. The CDR3 length is 14 residues. With 5 bases clipped from V and 5 bases from J, the junction kept 8 bases outside the gene matches. Germline V CDR1 and CDR2: DFQATT, SNEGSKA (reference sequence). CDR3 region: CSALDRAWTGELFF. CDR3 DNA sequence: TGCAGTGCTCTTGACAGGGCCTGGACCGGGGAGCTGTTTTTT.

The chain is built from TRBV19 and TRBJ2-7; perhaps D is TRBD1 or TRBD2 (6 bases each). Between the trimmed V and J ends, which lost 5 bases and 2 bases, there was a span of 16 bases. This CDR3 is built from 15 residues. Germline V CDR1 and CDR2: LNHDA, SQIVND (reference sequence). CDR3 region: CASSGGGTRTYEQYF. CDR3 coding DNA: TGTGCCAGTAGTGGCGGAGGGACACGGACCTACGAGCAGTACTTC.

The V call is TRBV12-3 or TRBV12-4, the J call TRBJ2-2; no definite D call. V was shortened by 6 bases and J by 9 bases, with 20 bases between the two germline ends. The CDR3 totals 15 residues. The CDR3, as DNA: TGTGCCAGCAGGGGCGGCGTGGCGCCGGACCGGGAGCTGTTTTTT. This encodes CASRGGVAPDRELFF.

This sequence joins TRBV7-9 and TRBJ2-6, with TRBD1 identical over 8 bases. V shed 5 bases and J 2 bases; nucleotides not matched to a gene: 5. The CDR3 totals 16 residues. CDR1 is SEHNR and CDR2 is FQNEAQ in the germline V gene (reference sequence). The CDR3 coding sequence is TGTGCCAGCAGCCCAGGGGGCAGGCCTGGGGCCAACGTCCTGACTTTC. Protein sequence: CASSPGGRPGANVLTF.

This clonotype came up once. The chain employs TRBV7-9 and TRBJ1-6; D ambiguous. The germline CDR1 and CDR2 sequences are SEHNR and FQNEAQ (reference sequence). Trimming removed 1 base at V and 10 bases at J, with 8 bases between. This CDR3 has 13 amino acids. The DNA of the CDR3 is TGTGCCAGCAGCTTAGGCGCGGGATCACCCCTCCACTTT. Protein: CASSLGAGSPLHF.

This clonotype was seen only a few times. This chain joins TRBV7-9 and TRBJ2-1, with 8 bases that match TRBD1. This CDR3 has 17 amino acids. CDR1 is SEHNR, CDR2 FQNEAQ, per germline (reference sequence). Unmatched junction bases numbered 16, after V lost 5 bases and J lost 7 bases. The CDR3 nucleotides read TGTGCCAGCAGCCTCCAAAGGAGACAGGGGAATGGAAATGAGCAGTTCTTC. Its protein product is CASSLQRRQGNGNEQFF.

J is TRBJ2-1 and V is TRBV10-3; 10 positions agree with TRBD2. CDR1 and CDR2 (germline): ENHRY, SYGVKD. The junction had 11 bases not matched to a gene; V was cut back by 10 bases and J by 8 bases. The CDR3 runs 14 residues. The CDR3 loop is CASTPGLAWDEQFF. The CDR3 region has the DNA TGTGCCAGCACCCCGGGACTAGCGTGGGATGAGCAGTTCTTC.

The chain uses TRBV2 and TRBJ2-3; no definite D call. From germline, CDR1 is SNHLY and CDR2 FYNNEI. The length of the CDR3 is 14 residues. Trimming removed 3 bases from V and 0 bases from J, with 7 bases in between. This CDR3 reads CASSEQRSTDTQYF. The CDR3 region has the DNA TGTGCCAGCAGTGAGCAGCGCAGCACAGATACGCAGTATTTT.

Worth noting for this clonotype: It is likely a read error, because the conserved phenylalanine at the end of the CDR3 is missing. This sequence joins TRBV4-1 and TRBJ2-1; D may correspond to TRBD1 or TRBD2 (5 bases each). Germline values: CDR1 MGHRA, CDR2 YSYEKL. The CDR3 runs to 16 residues. The CDR3 sequence is CASSQEGSYSYNEQFS. For the CDR3, the DNA is TGCGCCAGTAGCCAAGAGGGGTCCTACTCCTACAATGAGCAGTTCTCC.

The table lists this clonotype with many counts. The rearrangement links TRBV9 to TRBJ1-1, with D perhaps matching TRBD1 (5 bases). This CDR3 region has 13 residues. V lost 3 bases and J 8 bases, leaving 14 bases between the germline ends. Germline-derived CDR1 and CDR2 are SGDLS and YYNGEE. CDR3 protein: CASSAGGDGEAFF. Written as DNA, the CDR3 is TGTGCCAGCAGCGCGGGGGGGGACGGAGAAGCTTTCTTT.

This clonotype was recorded at least ten times. This rearrangement joins TRBV7-6 to TRBJ1-1; possibly TRBD1 for D (6 bases). Germline CDR1 and CDR2: SGHVS and FNYEAQ. V was cut by 5 bases and J by 2 bases, with 15 bases left in between. The CDR3 totals 15 residues. The CDR3 here is CASSQTRGGNTEAFF. CDR3 in DNA: TGTGCCAGCAGCCAGACTAGGGGGGGAAACACTGAAGCTTTCTTT.

The CDR3: CASSVAGGGFTEAFF. The DNA for the CDR3 is TGTGCCAGCAGCGTAGCGGGAGGGGGCTTTACTGAAGCTTTCTTT. The rearrangement joins TRBV9 to TRBJ1-1; 7 bases line up with TRBD1. Trimming at V came to 0 bases and at J to 5 bases, leaving 7 bases not matched to a gene. Germline V gene lookup returns CDR1 SGDLS and CDR2 YYNGEE. This CDR3 contains 15 residues.